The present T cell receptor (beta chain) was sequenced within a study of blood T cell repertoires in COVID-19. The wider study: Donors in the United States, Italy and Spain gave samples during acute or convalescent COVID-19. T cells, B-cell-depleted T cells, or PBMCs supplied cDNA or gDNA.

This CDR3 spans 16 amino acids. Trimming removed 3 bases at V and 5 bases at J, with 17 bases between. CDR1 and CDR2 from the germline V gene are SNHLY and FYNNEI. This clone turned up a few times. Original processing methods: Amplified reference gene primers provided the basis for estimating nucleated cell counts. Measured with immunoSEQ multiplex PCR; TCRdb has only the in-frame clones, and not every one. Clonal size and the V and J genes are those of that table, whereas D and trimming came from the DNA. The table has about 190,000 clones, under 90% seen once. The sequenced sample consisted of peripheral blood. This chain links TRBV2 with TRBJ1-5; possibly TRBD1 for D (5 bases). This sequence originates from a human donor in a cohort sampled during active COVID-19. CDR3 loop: CASSDYAGGGDQPQHF. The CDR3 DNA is TGTGCCAGCAGTGATTATGCAGGAGGAGGGGATCAGCCCCAGCATTTT.